This TCR beta chain was identified in a study of blood T cell repertoires in COVID-19. Study summary: The United States, Italy and Spain were the sources of the acute and convalescent COVID-19 samples.

Sequencing was performed with immunoSEQ multiplex PCR; in TCRdb, only in-frame clones are kept and a portion is missing. The sample yields about 47,000 clones, around four fifths seen once. Germline CDR1 KGHSH, CDR2 LQKENI. The V end was cut by 5 bases, the J end by 8 bases, with 13 bases between. The CDR3 extends over 13 amino acids. This chain joins TRBV18 and TRBJ2-1, with D possibly TRBD2 on 5 matching bases. The sample taken for sequencing was peripheral blood. This receptor was identified in a man aged 60 to 69 with active COVID-19. CDR3 protein: CASSALATHEQFF. CDR3 sequence (DNA): TGTGCCAGCTCAGCGCTAGCTACCCATGAGCAGTTCTTC.